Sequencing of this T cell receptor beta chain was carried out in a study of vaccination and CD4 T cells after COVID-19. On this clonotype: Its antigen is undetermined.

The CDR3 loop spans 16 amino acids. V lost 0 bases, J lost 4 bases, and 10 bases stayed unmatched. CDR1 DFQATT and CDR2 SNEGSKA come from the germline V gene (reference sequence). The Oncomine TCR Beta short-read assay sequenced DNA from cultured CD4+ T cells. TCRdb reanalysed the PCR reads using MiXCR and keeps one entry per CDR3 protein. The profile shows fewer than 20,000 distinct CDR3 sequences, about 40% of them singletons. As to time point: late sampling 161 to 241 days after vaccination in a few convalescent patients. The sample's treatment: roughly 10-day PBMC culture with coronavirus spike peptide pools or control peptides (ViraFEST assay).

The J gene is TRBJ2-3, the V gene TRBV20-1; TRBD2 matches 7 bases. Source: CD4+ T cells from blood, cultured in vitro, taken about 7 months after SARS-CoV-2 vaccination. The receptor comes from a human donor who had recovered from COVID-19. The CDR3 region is CSARDRGSGSPDTQYF. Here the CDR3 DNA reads TGCAGTGCTAGAGATCGTGGTAGCGGGTCTCCAGATACGCAGTATTTT.